Listed here is a single TCR beta chain. Its antigen is currently unknown. Sequencing was performed with immunoSEQ multiplex PCR; in TCRdb, only in-frame clones are kept and a portion is missing. The sample lists over 85,000 clones; roughly 85% were seen once. The sample comes from a study of T cell responses to AZD1222 COVID-19 vaccine. The ends were cut back, 6 bases at V and 4 bases at J, with 13 bases in the middle. The CDR3 is 13 amino acids. Broader study findings: The reported proportion of spike-specific TCRs targeting unmutated variant regions was nearly half. The donor cohort was predominantly white British with a female majority, and clonal diversity may have been underestimated. Seropositive at baseline were only a handful of AZD1222 recipients.

The chain couples TRBV12-3 or TRBV12-4 to TRBJ2-7; no definite D call. The clonotype comes from an adult in good health. Specimen: peripheral blood, collected on day 0 of AZD1222 vaccination. CDR3 residues: CASSFLGGYEQYF. CDR3 sequence (DNA): TGTGCCAGCAGCTTCCTGGGCGGATACGAGCAGTACTTC.